One T cell receptor (beta chain) is described in this entry. Its cognate antigen is unknown. Sequenced by immunoSEQ multiplex PCR; TCRdb stores in-frame clones only, minus some. The table has approximately 120,000 clones, 65% to 85% seen once. V lost 10 bases to trimming and J lost 6 bases; unmatched junction nucleotides: 9. The CDR3 spans 14 residues. The germline V gene has CDR1 MNHEY and CDR2 SMNVEV (reference sequence). This record belongs to a study of radiation and T cells in renal cell carcinoma. Study background: Nephrectomy followed 15 Gy stereotactic body radiation by 4 weeks. Study-wide findings and caveats: In blood, top tumor clones expanded by 2 weeks, shrinking by 4.

As for time point: blood 2 weeks post-SBRT. Sample treatment: 15 Gy SBRT to primary tumor, nephrectomy 4 weeks later. Serial blood draws occurred at baseline and 2 and 4 weeks post-SBRT. The patient's renal cell carcinoma had clear cell pathology. This rearrangement joins TRBV27 to TRBJ2-2; 9 bases line up with TRBD1. This sample comprised blood, obtained from a patient whose treatment included radiotherapy and nephrectomy. This receptor was obtained from a man in his fifties with renal cell carcinoma. CDR3 protein: CATLSGTGPGELFF. In DNA form, the CDR3 reads TGTGCCACCCTGAGCGGGACAGGGCCCGGGGAGCTGTTTTTT.